This T cell receptor (beta chain) was obtained from a study of spatial heterogeneity in lung cancer. The wider study: Alpha-chain sequences were detected in numbers that were consistently lower than beta-chain sequences. Within tumor regions, the number of TCR transcripts tracked closely with a T cell module score obtained from matched bulk RNA-seq. Study results and limitations: Tumors with more nonsynonymous mutations had more expanded intratumoral alpha and beta TCRs.

The sample's time point: sample taken at primary tumor resection. Samples were obtained from some 72 donors, all untreated early-stage non-small cell lung cancer patients. The study sequenced unsorted whole RNA from tumor, nontumor lung or frozen PBMC. This clonotype is termed large (0.1 to 1%). The antigen is undetermined. The size of this beta chain means little, since it is a stray read in a library made for alpha chains. TCRdb reanalysed the 5' RACE reads using MiXCR and keeps one entry per CDR3 protein. The data contain some 2,200 distinct CDR3 sequences, less than 45% of them seen just once; the ten biggest clones take up approximately 25%. The sample here was lung tumor tissue, taken at surgery. The receptor comes from a male donor with early-stage non-small cell lung cancer.

CDR3 amino acids: CANRGQVGSPLHF. The CDR3 DNA reads as TGTGCCAACCGGGGACAGGTGGGGTCACCCCTCCACTTT. The rearrangement links TRBV6-6 to TRBJ1-6; 8 bases are a match to TRBD1. The junction had 9 bases not matched to a gene; V was cut back by 10 bases and J by 10 bases. The germline CDR1 and CDR2 sequences are MNHNY and SVGAGI (reference sequence). The CDR3 has 13 residues.